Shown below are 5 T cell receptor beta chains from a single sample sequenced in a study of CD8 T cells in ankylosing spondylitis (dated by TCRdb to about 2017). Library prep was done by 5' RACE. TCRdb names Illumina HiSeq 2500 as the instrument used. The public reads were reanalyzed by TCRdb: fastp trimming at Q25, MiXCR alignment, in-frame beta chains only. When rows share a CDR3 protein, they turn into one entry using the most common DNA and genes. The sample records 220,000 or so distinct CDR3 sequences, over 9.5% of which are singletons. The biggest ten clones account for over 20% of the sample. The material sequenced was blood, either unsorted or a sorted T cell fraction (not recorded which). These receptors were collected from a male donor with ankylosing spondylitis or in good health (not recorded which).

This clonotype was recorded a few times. As DNA, the CDR3 is TGTGCCAGCAGCCCCTCCTGGCGGACTAACACTGAAGCTTTCTTT. Its protein is CASSPSWRTNTEAFF. This chain joins TRBV7-2 and TRBJ1-1; D uncertain. Germline values: CDR1 SGHTA, CDR2 FQGNSA. The CDR3 has 15 amino acids. V was shortened by 5 bases and J by 2 bases, with 15 bases between the two germline ends.

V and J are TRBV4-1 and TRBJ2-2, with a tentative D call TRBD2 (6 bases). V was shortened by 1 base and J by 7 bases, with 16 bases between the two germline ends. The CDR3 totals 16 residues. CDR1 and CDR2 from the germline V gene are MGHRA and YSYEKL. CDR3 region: CASSQAEGVVGGELFF. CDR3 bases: TGCGCCAGCAGCCAAGCGGAGGGAGTCGTGGGCGGGGAGCTGTTTTTT.

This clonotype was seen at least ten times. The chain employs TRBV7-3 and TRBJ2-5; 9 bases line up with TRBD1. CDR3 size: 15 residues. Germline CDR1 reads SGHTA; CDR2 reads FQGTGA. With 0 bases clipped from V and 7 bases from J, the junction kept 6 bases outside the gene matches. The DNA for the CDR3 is TGTGCCAGCAGCTTAACCCGAGACAGGGGGGCGACCCAGTACTTC. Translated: CASSLTRDRGATQYF.

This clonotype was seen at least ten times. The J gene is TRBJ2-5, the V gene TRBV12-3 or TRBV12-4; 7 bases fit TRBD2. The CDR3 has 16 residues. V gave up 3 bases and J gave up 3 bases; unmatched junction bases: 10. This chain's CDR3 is CASSFAQAGIKETQYF. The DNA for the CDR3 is TGTGCCAGCAGTTTTGCCCAAGCGGGAATAAAAGAGACCCAGTACTTC.

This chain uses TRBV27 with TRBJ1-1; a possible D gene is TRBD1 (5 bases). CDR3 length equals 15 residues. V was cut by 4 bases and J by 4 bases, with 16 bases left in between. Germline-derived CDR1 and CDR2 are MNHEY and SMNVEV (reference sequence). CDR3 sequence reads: CASSWGKGSRTEAFF. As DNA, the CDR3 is TGTGCCAGCAGTTGGGGCAAGGGATCGCGCACTGAAGCTTTCTTT.